This T cell receptor (beta chain) originates from a study of T cells after yellow fever vaccination. TCRdb recomputed calls from the 5' RACE reads with MiXCR, one row per CDR3 protein. The table has fewer than 500,000 distinct CDR3 sequences, approximately 19% seen once. The CDR3 covers 16 residues. J gave up 3 bases and V 0 bases, and 3 bases lay outside the gene matches. Germline V gives CDR1 LGHNA, CDR2 YSLEER. This clonotype was detected only a few times. Antigen unknown. The study, taken as a whole, reports: Contamination by abundant bulk-population clonotypes could be present in FACS-sorted repertoires.

The chain links TRBV4-3 to TRBJ2-5, with 11 bases that match TRBD2. Here the sequenced sample was PBMCs, taken before the yellow fever booster vaccination. The origin of this receptor is a man aged 18 to 30 who received the YFV17D yellow fever vaccine. The CDR3 nucleotides are TGCGCCAGCAGCCAAGATCTTAGCGGGGGGGAAGAGACCCAGTACTTC. It codes for CASSQDLSGGEETQYF.